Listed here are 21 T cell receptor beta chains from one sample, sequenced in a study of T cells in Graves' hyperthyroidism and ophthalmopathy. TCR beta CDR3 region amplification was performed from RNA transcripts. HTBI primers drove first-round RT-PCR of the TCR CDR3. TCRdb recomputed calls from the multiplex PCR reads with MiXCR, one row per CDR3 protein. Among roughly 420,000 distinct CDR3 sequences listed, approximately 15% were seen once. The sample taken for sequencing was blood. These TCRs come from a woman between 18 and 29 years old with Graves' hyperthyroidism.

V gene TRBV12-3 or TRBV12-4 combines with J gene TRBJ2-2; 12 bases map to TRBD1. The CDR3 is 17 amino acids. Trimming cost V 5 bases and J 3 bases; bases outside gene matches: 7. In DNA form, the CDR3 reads TGTGCCAGCAGTCCCTGGGACAGGGGGCGCGACACCGGGGAGCTGTTTTTT. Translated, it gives CASSPWDRGRDTGELFF.

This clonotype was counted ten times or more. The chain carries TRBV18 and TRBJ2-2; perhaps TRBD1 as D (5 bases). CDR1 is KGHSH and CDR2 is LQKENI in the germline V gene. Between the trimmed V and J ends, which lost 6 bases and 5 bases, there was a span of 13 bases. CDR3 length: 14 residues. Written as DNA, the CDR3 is TGTGCCAGCTCGTTCCTGAAGGGGACCGGGGAGCTGTTTTTT. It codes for CASSFLKGTGELFF.

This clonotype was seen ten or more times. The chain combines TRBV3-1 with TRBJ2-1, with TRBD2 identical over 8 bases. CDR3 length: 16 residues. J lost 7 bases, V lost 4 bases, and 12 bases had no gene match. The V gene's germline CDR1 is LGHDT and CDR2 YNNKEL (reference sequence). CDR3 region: CASSLPAGTRVNEQFF. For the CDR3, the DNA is TGTGCCAGCAGCCTACCCGCCGGGACTAGGGTTAATGAGCAGTTCTTC.

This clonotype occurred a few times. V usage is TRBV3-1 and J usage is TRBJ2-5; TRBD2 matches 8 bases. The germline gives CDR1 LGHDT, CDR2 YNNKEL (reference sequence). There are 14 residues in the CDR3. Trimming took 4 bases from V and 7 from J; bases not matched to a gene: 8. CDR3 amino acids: CASSRAGAGGTQYF. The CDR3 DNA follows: TGTGCCAGCAGCCGAGCGGGGGCGGGGGGGACCCAGTACTTC.

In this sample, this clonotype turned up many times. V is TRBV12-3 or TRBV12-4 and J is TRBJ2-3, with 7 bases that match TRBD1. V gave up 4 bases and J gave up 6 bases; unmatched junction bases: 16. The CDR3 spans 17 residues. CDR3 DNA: TGTGCCAGCAGTTCGGACCATAAGGGACAGATTATGGATACGCAGTATTTT. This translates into CASSSDHKGQIMDTQYF.

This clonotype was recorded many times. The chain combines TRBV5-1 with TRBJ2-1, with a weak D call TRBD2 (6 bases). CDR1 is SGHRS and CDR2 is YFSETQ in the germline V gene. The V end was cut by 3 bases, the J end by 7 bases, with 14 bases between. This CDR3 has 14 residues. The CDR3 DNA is TGCGCCAGCAGCTCTCAGCGGAGGGGAAATGAGCAGTTCTTC. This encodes CASSSQRRGNEQFF.

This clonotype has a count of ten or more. The CDR3 reads CAISPHSGRDAEAFF. The CDR3 DNA reads as TGTGCCATCAGCCCCCACTCGGGCCGTGACGCTGAAGCTTTCTTT. The V call is TRBV10-3, the J call TRBJ1-1; D ambiguous. The CDR3 extends over 15 amino acids. Germline CDR1 is ENHRY and CDR2 is SYGVKD. The ends were cut back, 6 bases at V and 6 bases at J, with 20 bases in the middle.

CDR3 amino acids: CASSRRPSELGTYEQYF. For the CDR3, the DNA is TGTGCCAGCAGCCGGCGCCCTAGCGAGCTCGGCACCTACGAGCAGTACTTC. The V gene is TRBV3-1, the J gene TRBJ2-7; a possible D gene is TRBD2 (6 bases). The CDR3 runs to 17 residues. Germline values: CDR1 LGHDT, CDR2 YNNKEL (reference sequence). V lost 4 bases, J lost 2 bases, and 21 bases lay in between.

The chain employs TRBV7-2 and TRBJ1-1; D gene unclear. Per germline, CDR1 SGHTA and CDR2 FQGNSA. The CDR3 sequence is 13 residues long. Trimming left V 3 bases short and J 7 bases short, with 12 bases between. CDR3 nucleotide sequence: TGTGCCAGCAGCTTCGGGGAGGGTCTTGAAGCTTTCTTT. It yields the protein CASSFGEGLEAFF.

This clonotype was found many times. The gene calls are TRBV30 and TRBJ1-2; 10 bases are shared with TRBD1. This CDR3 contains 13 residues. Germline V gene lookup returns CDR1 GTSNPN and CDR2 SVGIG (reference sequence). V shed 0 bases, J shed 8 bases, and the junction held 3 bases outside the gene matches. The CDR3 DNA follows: TGTGCCTGGAGTGTTGACAGGGGGCACGGCTACACCTTC. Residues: CAWSVDRGHGYTF. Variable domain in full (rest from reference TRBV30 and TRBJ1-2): SQTIHQWPATLVQPVGSPLSLECTVEGTSNPNLYWYRQAAGRGLQLLFYSVGIGQISSEVPQNLSASRPQDRQFILSSKKLLLSDSGFYLCAWSVDRGHGYTFGSGTRLTVV.

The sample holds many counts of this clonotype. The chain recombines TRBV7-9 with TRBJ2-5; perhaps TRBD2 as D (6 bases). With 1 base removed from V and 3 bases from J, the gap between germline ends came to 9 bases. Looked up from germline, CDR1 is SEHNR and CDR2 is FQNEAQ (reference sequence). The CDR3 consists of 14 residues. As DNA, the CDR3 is TGTGCCAGCAGCTTAGTAGGCGGGGAAGAGACCCAGTACTTC. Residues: CASSLVGGEETQYF.

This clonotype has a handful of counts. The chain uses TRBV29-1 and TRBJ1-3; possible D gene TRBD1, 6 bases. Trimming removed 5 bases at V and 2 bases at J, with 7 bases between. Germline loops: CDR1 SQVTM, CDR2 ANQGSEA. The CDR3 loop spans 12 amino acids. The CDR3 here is CSVSGAGNTIYF. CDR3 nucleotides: TGCAGCGTTTCAGGGGCTGGAAACACCATATATTTT.

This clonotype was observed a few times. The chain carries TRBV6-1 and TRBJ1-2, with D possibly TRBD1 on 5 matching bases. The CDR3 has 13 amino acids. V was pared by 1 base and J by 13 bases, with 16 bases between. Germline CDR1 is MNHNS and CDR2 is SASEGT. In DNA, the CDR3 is TGTGCCAGCAGTGAAGACATCAGGGAGACGTCCACCTTC. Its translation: CASSEDIRETSTF.

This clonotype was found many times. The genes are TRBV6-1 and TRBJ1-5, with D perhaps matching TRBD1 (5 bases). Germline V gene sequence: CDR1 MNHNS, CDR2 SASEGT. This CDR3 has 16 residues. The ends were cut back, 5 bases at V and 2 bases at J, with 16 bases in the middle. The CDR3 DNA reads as TGTGCCAGCAGTTACATAGGGAGGGGTGGCAATCAGCCCCAGCATTTT. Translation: CASSYIGRGGNQPQHF.

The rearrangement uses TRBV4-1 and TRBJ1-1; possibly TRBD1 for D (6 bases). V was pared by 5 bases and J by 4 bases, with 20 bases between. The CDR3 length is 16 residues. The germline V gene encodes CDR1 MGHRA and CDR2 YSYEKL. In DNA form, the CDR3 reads TGCGCCAGCAGCACACCCTCCCGACAGGTCAGCACTGAAGCTTTCTTT. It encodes CASSTPSRQVSTEAFF.

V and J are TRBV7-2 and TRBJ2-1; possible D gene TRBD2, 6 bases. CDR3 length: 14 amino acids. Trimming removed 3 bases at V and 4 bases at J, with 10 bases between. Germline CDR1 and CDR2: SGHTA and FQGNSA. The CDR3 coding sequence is TGTGCCAGCAGCTTTCGGGAGATATACAATGAGCAGTTCTTC. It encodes CASSFREIYNEQFF.

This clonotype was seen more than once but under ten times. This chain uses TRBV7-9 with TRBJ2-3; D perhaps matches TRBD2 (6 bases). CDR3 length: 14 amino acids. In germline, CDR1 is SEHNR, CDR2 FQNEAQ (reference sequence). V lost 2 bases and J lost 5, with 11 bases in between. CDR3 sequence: CASSLRGLIDTQYF. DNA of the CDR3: TGTGCCAGCAGCTTACGGGGACTCATAGATACGCAGTATTTT. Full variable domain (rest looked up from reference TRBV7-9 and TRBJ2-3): DTGVSQNPRHKITKRGQNVTFRCDPISEHNRLYWYRQTLGQGPEFLTYFQNEAQLEKSRLLSDRFSAERPKGSFSTLEIQRTEQGDSAMYLCASSLRGLIDTQYFGPGTRLTVL.

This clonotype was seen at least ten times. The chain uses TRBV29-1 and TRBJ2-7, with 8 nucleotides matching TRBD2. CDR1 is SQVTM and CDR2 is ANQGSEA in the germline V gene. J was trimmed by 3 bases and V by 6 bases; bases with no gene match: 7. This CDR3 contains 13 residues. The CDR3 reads CSVGGGESYEQYF. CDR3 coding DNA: TGCAGCGTCGGGGGGGGGGAAAGCTACGAGCAGTACTTC.

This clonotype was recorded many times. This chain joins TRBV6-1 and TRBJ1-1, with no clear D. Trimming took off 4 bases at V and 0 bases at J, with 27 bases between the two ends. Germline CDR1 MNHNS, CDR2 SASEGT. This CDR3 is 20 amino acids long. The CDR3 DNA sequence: TGTGCCAGCAGTGCCTTTTCCCAGGCCAGGAGGCTTTCCGTGAACACTGAAGCTTTCTTT. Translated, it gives CASSAFSQARRLSVNTEAFF.

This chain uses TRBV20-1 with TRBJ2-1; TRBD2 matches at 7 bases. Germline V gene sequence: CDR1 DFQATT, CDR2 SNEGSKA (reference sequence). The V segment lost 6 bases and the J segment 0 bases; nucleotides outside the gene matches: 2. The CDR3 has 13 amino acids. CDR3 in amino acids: CSARTSSYNEQFF. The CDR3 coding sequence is TGCAGTGCGAGGACTAGCTCCTACAATGAGCAGTTCTTC.

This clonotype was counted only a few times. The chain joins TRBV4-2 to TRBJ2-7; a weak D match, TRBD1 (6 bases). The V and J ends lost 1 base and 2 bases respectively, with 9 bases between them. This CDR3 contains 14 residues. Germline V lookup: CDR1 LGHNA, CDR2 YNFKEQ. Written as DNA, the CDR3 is TGTGCCAGCAGCCAAGGGGACAAGACCTACGAGCAGTACTTC. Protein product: CASSQGDKTYEQYF.